This T cell receptor (beta chain) was captured in a study of blood T cell repertoires in COVID-19 (dated by TCRdb to about 2020). In terms of the full investigation: Samples covering the acute and convalescent phases of COVID-19 were provided by collaborators in the United States, Italy and Spain. The material from the prospective study consisted of cDNA or gDNA derived from T cells, B-cell-depleted T cells, or PBMCs. Deeply sampled blood TCRbeta repertoires from subjects exposed to, actively infected with, or recovered from COVID-19 were included in the dataset. The repertoires were released in a freely available public database meant as a resource for research on the immune response to SARS-CoV-2. Samples came from the ongoing ImmuneRACE study (first 160 participants) plus 1,254 subjects from 6 global collaborators. A de-identified subject ID, COVID-19 status, age in years and sex were almost always included in the sample metadata. Where available, HLA class I and class II types were taken from metadata supplied by the sample provider and were not determined by assay-based typing. Here is what the overall study found, with its caveats: How much clinical and demographic metadata was included differed by source and by participant, and the metadata was provided uncurated.

The immunoSEQ Assay, a bias-controlled multiplex PCR, was used to amplify TCRbeta CDR3 regions from genomic DNA. The authors' pipeline ran thus. Nucleated cell counts per sample were estimated from amplification of reference gene primers within the assay. Sequence reads were collapsed and filtered to measure the absolute abundance of every unique TCRbeta CDR3 rearrangement. For each sample, productive Simpson clonality was calculated as the square root of Simpson's diversity index over productive rearrangements. TCRdb re-hosts the immuneACCESS table, in-frame sequences only. Its copies lack some clones; in the studies checked, an unresolved V gene accounts for under half of them, and the cause for the rest is not known. V, J and clone size are taken as reported in that table, and D and trimming were inferred from the DNA itself. This sample lists under 300,000 clones; about 90% were detected once. The ten largest make up over 1.5% of the sample.

To note about this clone: The target of this receptor is not known. Within one base of it there is no much larger clone, and no base qualities were kept.

CDR1 and CDR2 are read off the germline V gene (reference sequence) as LNHNV and YYDKDF. The V end loses 0 bases and the J end loses 4 bases, and a stretch of 6 bases separates them. Reading from cysteine to phenylalanine, the CDR3 counts 13 amino acids. Just the 39-base CDR3 DNA is kept, in frame starting at base 1. Enrolling through a virtual design, the prospective study's participants ranged in age from roughly 18 to 90 years and lived across about two dozen United States geographic areas. In the prospective study, participants were assigned to cohorts based on the clinical history participants reported in a screening survey and a study questionnaire. ImmuneRACE Cohort 3 recovered participants were defined by two consecutive negative NP/OP PCR tests, healthcare professional clearance, or symptom resolution. Mobile phlebotomists in the prospective study collected whole blood, serum and a nasopharyngeal or oropharyngeal swab from every participant. Additional blood draws and questionnaires over an approximately two-month period could optionally be provided by prospective study participants. Prospective study blood samples were shipped either frozen or at room temperature before DNA extraction.

This chain is built from TRBV15 and TRBJ1-2; TRBD1 is possibly the D segment (5 matching bases). This clonotype was obtained from a woman aged 18-30 years who had recovered from COVID-19. Sequencing used PBMCs or T cells enriched from blood (not recorded which). The CDR3 loop reads CATSRDRAYGYTF. The DNA reads as follows: TGTGCCACCAGCAGAGACAGGGCCTATGGCTACACCTTC. With all but the CDR3 taken from the reference TRBV15 and TRBJ1-2 genes, the full variable domain is: DAMVIQNPRYQVTQFGKPVTLSCSQTLNHNVMYWYQQKSSQAPKLLFHYYDKDFNNEADTPDNFQSRRPNTSFCFLDIRSPGLGDTAMYLCATSRDRAYGYTFGSGTRLTVV.